This T cell receptor beta chain was documented in a study of blood T cells in healthy people across ages. Broader study findings: The study found TCR beta diversity correlated strongly with naive T cell percentage. The long-lived group displayed more naive CD4+ cells, plus higher diversity, than the aged donors did. Among T cells, TCR beta diversity per million cells dropped roughly linearly as age rose.

Through a sample-barcoded 5' primer and a J-beta primer mix, a second PCR was run for roughly 6 to 12 cycles. TCRdb analysed the 5' RACE reads with MiXCR anew, one entry per CDR3 protein. The sample has approximately 820,000 distinct CDR3 sequences, 40% to 50% seen once. Germline CDR1 SGHTA, CDR2 FQGNSA. The CDR3 covers 13 residues. Isolation per sample recovered at least 7 million PBMCs. Only a few counts were recorded for this clonotype. Its antigen is still unknown. The rearrangement links TRBV7-2 to TRBJ2-7, with D possibly being TRBD1 (5 bases). The end of the DNA is better explained by TRBJ2-5, so the J call may be wrong. The sequenced material came from blood. This sequence was found in a man aged 60 to 69 in good health. CDR3 DNA: TGTGCCAGCAGCCCCAGGGCTTCGGAGACCCAGTACTTC. This translates into CASSPRASETQYF.